This TCR beta chain was profiled in a study of T cells in localized non-small cell lung cancer. Germline CDR1 is LNHDA and CDR2 is SQIVND (reference sequence). The length of the CDR3 is 14 residues. Trimming removed 5 bases from V and 0 bases from J, with 7 bases in between. Assay: immunoSEQ multiplex PCR; the TCRdb copy retains only in-frame clones and omits some. This sample has approximately 34,000 clones, with roughly nine tenths found just once. The sequenced sample was peripheral blood, obtained before any cancer treatment. V and J are TRBV19 and TRBJ1-4; D gene ambiguous. The receptor was isolated from a woman aged 35 to 70 with stage I lung adenocarcinoma. CDR3: CASSLAATNEKLFF. The CDR3, as DNA: TGTGCCAGTAGTCTCGCGGCAACTAATGAAAAACTGTTTTTT.